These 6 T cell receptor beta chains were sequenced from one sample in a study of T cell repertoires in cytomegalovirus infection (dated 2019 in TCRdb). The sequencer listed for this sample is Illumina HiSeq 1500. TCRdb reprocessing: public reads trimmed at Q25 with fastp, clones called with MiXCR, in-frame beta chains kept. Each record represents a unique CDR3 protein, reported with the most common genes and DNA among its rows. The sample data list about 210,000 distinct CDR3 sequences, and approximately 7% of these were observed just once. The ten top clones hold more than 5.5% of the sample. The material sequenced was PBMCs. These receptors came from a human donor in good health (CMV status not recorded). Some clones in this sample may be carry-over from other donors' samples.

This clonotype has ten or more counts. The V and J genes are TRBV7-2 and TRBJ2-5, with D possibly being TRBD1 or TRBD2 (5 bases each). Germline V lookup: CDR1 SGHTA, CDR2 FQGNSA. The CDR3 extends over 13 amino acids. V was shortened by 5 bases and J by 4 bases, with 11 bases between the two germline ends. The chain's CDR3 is CASSPPRGETQYF. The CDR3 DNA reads TGTGCCAGCAGCCCTCCGAGGGGAGAGACCCAGTACTTC. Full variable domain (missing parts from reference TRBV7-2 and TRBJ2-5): GAGVSQSPSNKVTEKGKDVELRCDPISGHTALYWYRQSLGQGLEFLIYFQGNSAPDKSGLPSDRFSAERTGGSVSTLTIQRTQQEDSAVYLCASSPPRGETQYFGPGTRLLVL.

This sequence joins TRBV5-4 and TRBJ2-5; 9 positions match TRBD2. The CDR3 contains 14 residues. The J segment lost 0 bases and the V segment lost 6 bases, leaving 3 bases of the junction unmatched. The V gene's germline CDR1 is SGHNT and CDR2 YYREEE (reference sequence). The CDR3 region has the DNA TGTGCCAGCACGACTAGCGGACACCAAGAGACCCAGTACTTC. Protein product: CASTTSGHQETQYF.

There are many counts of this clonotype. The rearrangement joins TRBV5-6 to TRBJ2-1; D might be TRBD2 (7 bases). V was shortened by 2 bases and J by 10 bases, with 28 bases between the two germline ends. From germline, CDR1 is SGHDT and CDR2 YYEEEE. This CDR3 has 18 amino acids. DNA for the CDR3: TGTGCCAGCAGCTTCGTAGGGGGGTTAGGCGGGGGAAAAGACGAGCAGTTCTTC. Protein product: CASSFVGGLGGGKDEQFF.

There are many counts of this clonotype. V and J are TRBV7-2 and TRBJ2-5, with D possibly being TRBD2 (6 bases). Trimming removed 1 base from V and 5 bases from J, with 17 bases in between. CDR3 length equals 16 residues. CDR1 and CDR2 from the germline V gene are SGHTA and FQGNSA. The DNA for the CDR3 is TGTGCCAGCAGCTTAGTCTCGGGGGTGGGAATGGAGACCCAGTACTTC. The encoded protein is CASSLVSGVGMETQYF.

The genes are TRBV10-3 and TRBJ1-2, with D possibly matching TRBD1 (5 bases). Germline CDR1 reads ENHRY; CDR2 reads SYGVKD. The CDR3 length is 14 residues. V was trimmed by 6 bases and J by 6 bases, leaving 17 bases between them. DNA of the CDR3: TGTGCCATCAGCCGGGACCGGGAGAAGGATGGCTACACCTTC. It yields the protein CAISRDREKDGYTF.

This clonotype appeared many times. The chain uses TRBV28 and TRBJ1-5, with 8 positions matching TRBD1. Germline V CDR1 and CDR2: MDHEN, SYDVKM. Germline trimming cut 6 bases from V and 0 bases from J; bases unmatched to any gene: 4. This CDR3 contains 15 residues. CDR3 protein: CASSGTGGSNQPQHF. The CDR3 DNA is TGTGCCAGCAGCGGGACAGGAGGTAGCAATCAGCCCCAGCATTTT.